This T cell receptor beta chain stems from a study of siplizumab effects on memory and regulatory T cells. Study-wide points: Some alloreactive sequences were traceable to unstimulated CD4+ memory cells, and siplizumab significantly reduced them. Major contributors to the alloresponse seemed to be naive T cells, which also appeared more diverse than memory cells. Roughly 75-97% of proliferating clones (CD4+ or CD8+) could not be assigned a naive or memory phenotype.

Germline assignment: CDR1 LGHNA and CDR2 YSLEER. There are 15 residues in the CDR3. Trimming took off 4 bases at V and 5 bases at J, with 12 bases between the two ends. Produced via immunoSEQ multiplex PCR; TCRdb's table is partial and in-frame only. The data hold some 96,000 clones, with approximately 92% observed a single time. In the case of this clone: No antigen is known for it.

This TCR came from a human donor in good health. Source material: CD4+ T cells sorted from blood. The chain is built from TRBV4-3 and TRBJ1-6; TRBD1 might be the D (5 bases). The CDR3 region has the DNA TGCGCCAGCAGCCTCAGGGTTACTGATAATTCACCCCTCCACTTT. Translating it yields CASSLRVTDNSPLHF.